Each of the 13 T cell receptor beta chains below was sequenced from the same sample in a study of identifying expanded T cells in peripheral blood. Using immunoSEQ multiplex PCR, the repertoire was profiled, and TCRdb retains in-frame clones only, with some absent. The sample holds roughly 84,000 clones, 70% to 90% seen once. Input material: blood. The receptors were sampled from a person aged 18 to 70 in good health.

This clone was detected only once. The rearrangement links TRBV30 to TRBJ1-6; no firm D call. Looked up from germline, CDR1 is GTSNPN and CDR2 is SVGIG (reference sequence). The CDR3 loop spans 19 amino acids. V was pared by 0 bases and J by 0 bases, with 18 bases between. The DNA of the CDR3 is TGTGCCTGGAGTGTAACTTCCATTGTAGGGAGCTCCTATAATTCACCCCTCCACTTT. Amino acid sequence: CAWSVTSIVGSSYNSPLHF.

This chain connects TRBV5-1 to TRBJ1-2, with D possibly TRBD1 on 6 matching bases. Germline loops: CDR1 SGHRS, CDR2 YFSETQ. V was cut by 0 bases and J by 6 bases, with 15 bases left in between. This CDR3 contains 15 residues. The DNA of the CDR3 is TGCGCCAGCAGCTTGGAGGGGGGATTCAGTCATGGCTACACCTTC. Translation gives CASSLEGGFSHGYTF. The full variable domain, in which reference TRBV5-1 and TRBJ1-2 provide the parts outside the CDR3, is KAGVTQTPRYLIKTRGQQVTLSCSPISGHRSVSWYQQTPGQGLQFLFEYFSETQRNKGNFPGRFSGRQFSNSRSEMNVSTLELGDSALYLCASSLEGGFSHGYTFGSGTRLTVV.

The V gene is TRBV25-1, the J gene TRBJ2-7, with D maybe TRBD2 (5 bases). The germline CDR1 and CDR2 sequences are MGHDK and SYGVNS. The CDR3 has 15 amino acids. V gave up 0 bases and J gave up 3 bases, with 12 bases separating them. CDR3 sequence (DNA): TGTGCCAGCAGTGAATACAGAGGGTCCCGCTACGAGCAGTACTTC. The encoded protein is CASSEYRGSRYEQYF.

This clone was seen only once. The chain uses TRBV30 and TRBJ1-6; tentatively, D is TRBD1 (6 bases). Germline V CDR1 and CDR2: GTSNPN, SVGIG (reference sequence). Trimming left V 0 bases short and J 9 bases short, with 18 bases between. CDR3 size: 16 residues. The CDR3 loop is CAWSVQSGRGFSPLHF. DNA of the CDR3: TGTGCCTGGAGTGTACAGTCGGGCAGGGGATTTTCACCCCTCCACTTT.

The CDR3 loop is CASSVGGKGDSPLHF. Written as DNA, the CDR3 is TGTGCCAGCAGTGTTGGGGGCAAGGGAGATTCACCCCTCCACTTT. This chain links TRBV6-1 with TRBJ1-6, with D perhaps matching TRBD1 (6 bases). V was cut by 4 bases and J by 8 bases, with 15 bases left in between. The CDR3 extends over 15 amino acids. The V gene's germline CDR1 is MNHNS and CDR2 SASEGT.

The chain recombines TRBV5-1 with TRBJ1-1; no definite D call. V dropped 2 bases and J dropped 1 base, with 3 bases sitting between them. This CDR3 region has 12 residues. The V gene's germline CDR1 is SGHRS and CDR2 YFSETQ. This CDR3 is CASSFGNTEAFF. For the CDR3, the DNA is TGCGCCAGCAGCTTTGGGAACACTGAAGCTTTCTTT. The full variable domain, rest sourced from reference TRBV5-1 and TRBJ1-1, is KAGVTQTPRYLIKTRGQQVTLSCSPISGHRSVSWYQQTPGQGLQFLFEYFSETQRNKGNFPGRFSGRQFSNSRSEMNVSTLELGDSALYLCASSFGNTEAFFGQGTRLTVV.

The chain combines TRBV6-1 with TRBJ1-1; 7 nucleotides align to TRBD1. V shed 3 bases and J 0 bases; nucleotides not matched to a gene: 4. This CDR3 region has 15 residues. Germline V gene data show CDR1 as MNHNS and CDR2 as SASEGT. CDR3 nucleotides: TGTGCCAGCAGTGATCTAGGGACAGTGAACACTGAAGCTTTCTTT. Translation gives CASSDLGTVNTEAFF.

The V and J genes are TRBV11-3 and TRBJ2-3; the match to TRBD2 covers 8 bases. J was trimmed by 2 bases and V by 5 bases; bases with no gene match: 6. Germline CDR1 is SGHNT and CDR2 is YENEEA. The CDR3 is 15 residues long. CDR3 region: CASSLGGGHTDTQYF. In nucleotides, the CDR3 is TGTGCCAGCAGCCTCGGGGGGGGCCACACAGATACGCAGTATTTT.

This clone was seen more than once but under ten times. The CDR3 region is CASNRGMGSPLHF. The CDR3 DNA is TGTGCCAGCAACAGAGGCATGGGCTCACCCCTCCACTTT. J is TRBJ1-6 and V is TRBV2; D is uncertain. The CDR3 runs 13 residues. V lost 7 bases and J lost 10, with 14 bases in between. Germline V gene lookup returns CDR1 SNHLY and CDR2 FYNNEI.

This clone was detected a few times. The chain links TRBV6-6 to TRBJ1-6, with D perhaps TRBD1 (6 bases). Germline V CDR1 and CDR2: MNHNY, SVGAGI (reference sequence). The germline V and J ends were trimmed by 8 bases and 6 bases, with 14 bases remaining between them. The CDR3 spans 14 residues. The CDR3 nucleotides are TGTGCCAGCGTAAGGGGGGAAGGTAATTCACCCCTCCACTTT. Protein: CASVRGEGNSPLHF.

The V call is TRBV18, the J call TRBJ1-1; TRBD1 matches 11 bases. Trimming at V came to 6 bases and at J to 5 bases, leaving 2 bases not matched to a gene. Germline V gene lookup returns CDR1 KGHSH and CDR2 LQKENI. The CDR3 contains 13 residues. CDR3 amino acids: CASSRDRGTEAFF. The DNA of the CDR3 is TGTGCCAGCTCGAGGGACAGGGGGACTGAAGCTTTCTTT.

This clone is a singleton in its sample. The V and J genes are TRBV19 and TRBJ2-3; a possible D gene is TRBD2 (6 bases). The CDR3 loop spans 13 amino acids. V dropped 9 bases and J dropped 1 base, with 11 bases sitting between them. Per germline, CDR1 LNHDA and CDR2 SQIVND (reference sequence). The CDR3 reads CASTGARTDTQYF. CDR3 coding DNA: TGTGCCAGCACGGGAGCGCGCACAGATACGCAGTATTTT. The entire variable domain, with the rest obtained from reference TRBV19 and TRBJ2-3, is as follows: DGGITQSPKYLFRKEGQNVTLSCEQNLNHDAMYWYRQDPGQGLRLIYYSQIVNDFQKGDIAEGYSVSREKKESFPLTVTSAQKNPTAFYLCASTGARTDTQYFGPGTRLTVL.

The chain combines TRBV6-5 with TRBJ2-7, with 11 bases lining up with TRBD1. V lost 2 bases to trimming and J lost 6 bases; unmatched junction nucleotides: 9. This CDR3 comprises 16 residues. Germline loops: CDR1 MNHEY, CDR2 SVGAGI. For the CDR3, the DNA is TGTGCCAGCAGTTACGGGAGCCCGGGACAGGGGGGCGAGCAGTACTTC. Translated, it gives CASSYGSPGQGGEQYF.